Each of the 12 T cell receptor beta chains below was sequenced from the same sample in a study of cytomegalovirus exposure and HLA in healthy donors. This table comes from immunoSEQ multiplex PCR, and its TCRdb copy is limited to in-frame clones, with some not included. The sample holds about 220,000 clones; under 95% are singletons and the top ten take 1% to 1.2%. The sequenced material came from PBMCs. The receptor set was obtained from a woman younger than 35 in good health and CMV-seronegative.

This chain joins TRBV19 and TRBJ2-1; TRBD1 matches at 8 bases. Germline-derived CDR1 and CDR2 are LNHDA and SQIVND (reference sequence). Unmatched junction bases numbered 12, after V lost 5 bases and J lost 9 bases. This CDR3 comprises 15 residues. The CDR3 DNA follows: TGTGCCAGTAGTCCGGGACAGGAATATGTCAGTGAGCAGTTCTTC. Encoded protein: CASSPGQEYVSEQFF.

This clone was detected once. V is TRBV10-3 and J is TRBJ1-3; D perhaps matches TRBD1 (5 bases). In germline, CDR1 is ENHRY, CDR2 SYGVKD. CDR3 length equals 13 residues. V was pared by 7 bases and J by 0 bases, with 7 bases between. CDR3 sequence reads: CAINQGSGNTIYF. The CDR3 bases are TGTGCCATCAACCAGGGCTCTGGAAACACCATATATTTT.

The chain joins TRBV10-3 to TRBJ2-6; TRBD1 matches 8 bases. This CDR3 has 15 residues. The J segment lost 2 bases and the V segment lost 4 bases, leaving 1 base of the junction unmatched. The germline V gene has CDR1 ENHRY and CDR2 SYGVKD. In nucleotides, the CDR3 is TGTGCCATCAGTGGACAGGGGACTGGGGCCAACGTCCTGACTTTC. It yields the protein CAISGQGTGANVLTF.

The CDR3 bases are TGTGCCAGCAGTCAACAGGGGGCTATTAACTATGGCTACACCTTC. This gives the protein CASSQQGAINYGYTF. The chain is built from TRBV7-9 and TRBJ1-2; the match to TRBD1 covers 9 bases. Germline V gene lookup returns CDR1 SEHNR and CDR2 FQNEAQ (reference sequence). V lost 6 bases and J lost 1; bases outside the gene matches: 6. This CDR3 is 15 amino acids long. Variable domain in full (rest from reference TRBV7-9 and TRBJ1-2): DTGVSQNPRHKITKRGQNVTFRCDPISEHNRLYWYRQTLGQGPEFLTYFQNEAQLEKSRLLSDRFSAERPKGSFSTLEIQRTEQGDSAMYLCASSQQGAINYGYTFGSGTRLTVV.

The rearrangement links TRBV6-5 to TRBJ1-6; TRBD1 aligns across 7 bases. The germline V gene encodes CDR1 MNHEY and CDR2 SVGAGI. V lost 7 bases to trimming and J lost 3 bases; unmatched junction nucleotides: 6. This CDR3 is built from 15 residues. The CDR3 loop is CASTSGTVYNSPLHF. The CDR3 DNA follows: TGTGCCAGCACCTCCGGGACAGTCTATAATTCACCCCTCCACTTT.

The chain combines TRBV6-1 with TRBJ2-3; a possible D gene is TRBD2 (6 bases). Germline assignment: CDR1 MNHNS and CDR2 SASEGT. V was clipped by 5 bases and J by 8 bases, with 8 bases between them. The CDR3 consists of 11 residues. The CDR3 protein is CASSSGLTQYF. As DNA, the CDR3 is TGTGCCAGCAGTAGCGGGCTTACGCAGTATTTT.

The J gene is TRBJ2-7, the V gene TRBV5-6, with 7 bases identical to TRBD1. Germline lookup yields CDR1 SGHDT and CDR2 YYEEEE. This CDR3 has 14 residues. The V gene end was trimmed by 4 bases and the J gene end by 0 bases; junction bases not matched to a gene: 4. The CDR3 spells CASSPGTASYEQYF. The CDR3 DNA sequence: TGTGCCAGCAGCCCTGGGACAGCCTCCTACGAGCAGTACTTC. Combining the CDR3 with reference TRBV5-6 and TRBJ2-7 gives the whole variable domain DAGVTQSPTHLIKTRGQQVTLRCSPKSGHDTVSWYQQALGQGPQFIFQYYEEEERQRGNFPDRFSGHQFPNYSSELNVNALLLGDSALYLCASSPGTASYEQYFGPGTRLTVT.

The V and J genes are TRBV6-1 and TRBJ2-7; TRBD2 might be the D (5 bases). The CDR3 contains 15 residues. Per the germline V gene, CDR1 is MNHNS and CDR2 is SASEGT. V dropped 2 bases and J dropped 1 base, with 12 bases sitting between them. For the CDR3, the DNA is TGTGCCAGCAGTGAAAGCGGAGTTCAATCCTACGAGCAGTACTTC. Amino acid sequence: CASSESGVQSYEQYF.

V gene TRBV7-6 combines with J gene TRBJ1-3, with a tentative D call TRBD1 (5 bases). The length of the CDR3 is 15 residues. CDR1 is SGHVS and CDR2 is FNYEAQ in the germline V gene. The V and J ends lost 5 bases and 0 bases respectively, with 11 bases between them. The chain's CDR3 is CASSPGGSSGNTIYF. DNA of the CDR3: TGTGCCAGCAGCCCCGGGGGGAGCTCTGGAAACACCATATATTTT.

The gene calls are TRBV5-1 and TRBJ2-7, with TRBD1 as a possible D gene (6 bases). Germline V CDR1 and CDR2: SGHRS, YFSETQ. Between the trimmed V and J ends, which lost 2 bases and 0 bases, there was a span of 12 bases. This CDR3 spans 15 amino acids. The CDR3 sequence: CASSLGGPSSYEQYF. The CDR3 DNA follows: TGCGCCAGCAGCTTAGGGGGACCAAGCTCCTACGAGCAGTACTTC.

The rearrangement uses TRBV9 and TRBJ2-5; 15 bases fit TRBD2. CDR3 size: 16 residues. Trimming at V came to 4 bases and at J to 5 bases, leaving 6 bases not matched to a gene. CDR1 SGDLS and CDR2 YYNGEE come from the germline V gene. CDR3 protein: CASSWTSGRAGETQYF. The DNA for the CDR3 is TGTGCCAGCAGCTGGACTAGCGGGAGGGCCGGGGAGACCCAGTACTTC.

The rearrangement joins TRBV6-5 to TRBJ1-2; no clear D. This CDR3 has 11 amino acids. Germline CDR1 and CDR2: MNHEY and SVGAGI. Between the trimmed V and J ends, which lost 6 bases and 8 bases, there was a span of 10 bases. Written as DNA, the CDR3 is TGTGCCAGCAGAACTAGAATCGGCTACACCTTC. Its protein product is CASRTRIGYTF.